This T cell receptor beta chain was sequenced during a study of T-cell memory formation after mild COVID-19. Findings and caveats of the study: Second-wave clones reaching peak frequency on day 37 lacked confirmed SARS-CoV-2 specificity. There was a balanced CD4/CD8 profile in clones contracting day 15 to 85, and later expanders leaned CD4+.

This clonotype has only a few counts. No antigen is known for it. Libraries for TCRalpha and TCRbeta carried sample barcodes and unique molecular identifiers via 5'RACE. TCRdb ran MiXCR on the 5' RACE reads and lists one entry per CDR3 protein. The table shows around 250,000 distinct CDR3 sequences, with around 15% occurring only once. The origin of this receptor is a man in his late teens or twenties who had mild COVID-19 (a few samples of this study predate the infection). Cell type and time point are not known. Sample: PBMCs or a T cell subset sorted from them (not recorded which).

CDR3 sequence reads: CASSQDRAGGNYGYTF. The CDR3 bases are TGCGCCAGCAGCCAAGACCGCGCAGGGGGGAACTATGGCTACACCTTC. V is TRBV4-1 and J is TRBJ1-2; TRBD1 aligns across 7 bases. V lost 0 bases, J lost 2 bases, and 6 bases stayed unmatched. Germline V lookup: CDR1 MGHRA, CDR2 YSYEKL. The CDR3 is 16 residues long.